This T cell receptor (beta chain) was sequenced during a study of blood T cell repertoires in COVID-19. About the research overall: From the United States, Italy and Spain came samples of acute and convalescent COVID-19. From T cells, B-cell-depleted T cells, or PBMCs came the material, which was cDNA or gDNA.

Methods used by the authors: Amplification from reference gene primers served as the basis for estimated nucleated cell counts. Here immunoSEQ multiplex PCR was the method, and the copy in TCRdb shows in-frame clones only, minus some. The DNA was the basis for D and trimming; V, J and clone size are from that table. Here the sample spans over 150,000 clones, roughly 84% being singletons. The clonotype comes from a man aged 35 to 55 with acute or convalescent COVID-19. The sample comprised peripheral blood.

The CDR3 loop reads CASSQESHRRYGNTIYF. The CDR3 DNA reads as TGTGCCAGCAGCCAAGAATCCCACAGACGCTACGGAAACACCATATATTTT. The chain has TRBV3-1 (or the pseudogene TRBV3-2) and TRBJ1-3, with D uncertain. Germline V gene sequence: CDR1 LGHDT, CDR2 YNNKEL (reference sequence). CDR3 length: 17 amino acids. The V end lost 0 bases, the J end lost 4 bases, and 16 bases lay between the germline ends.